This TCR beta chain comes out of a study of T cell responses to AZD1222 COVID-19 vaccine. The V gene end was trimmed by 0 bases and the J gene end by 7 bases; junction bases not matched to a gene: 7. The germline CDR1 and CDR2 sequences are SGHTS and YDEGEE. The CDR3 has 16 amino acids. Here immunoSEQ multiplex PCR was the method, and the copy in TCRdb shows in-frame clones only, minus some. The repertoire includes approximately 100,000 clones, 88% of them detected once, and 20% sits in the top ten. Study results and caveats: CD4 TCRs covered the whole spike, strongest at regions 160-218 and 743-854. After the peak T cell response, and only then, were repertoires sampled.

This clone was observed a single time. Its target is unknown. The V call is TRBV5-8, the J call TRBJ1-6; 7 nucleotides agree with TRBD1. This clonotype originated in an adult in good health. The sample consisted of peripheral blood, taken on day 0 of AZD1222 vaccination. The CDR3 protein is CASSLGQGTSNSPLHF. CDR3 DNA sequence: TGTGCCAGCAGCTTGGGACAGGGAACATCCAATTCACCCCTCCACTTT.